This T cell receptor beta chain derives from a study of response to subunit inactivated influenza vaccine. MiXCR, applied by TCRdb to the RT-PCR reads, yields one record per CDR3 protein. The sample includes about 520,000 distinct CDR3 sequences, less than 30% of them seen just once. Study conclusions and caveats: Each seasonal influenza vaccination recruits few new T cells, the authors suggested.

This clonotype turned up a few times. Its antigen is undetermined. The V gene's germline CDR1 is SEHNR and CDR2 FQNEAQ (reference sequence). After removal of 5 bases from V and 4 bases from J, the junction contained 14 bases not matched to a gene. This CDR3 comprises 17 residues. The origin of this receptor is a man between 45 and 60 years old who received an inactivated influenza vaccine. Sequenced here: CD4+ T cells sorted from PBMCs, sampled about 5 days after vaccination. The V call is TRBV7-9, the J call TRBJ2-5; 9 bases agree with TRBD2. The CDR3 nucleotides are TGTGCCAGCAGCACCGGGGGGGGTAGCGGGAGAGGAGAGACCCAGTACTTC. As protein: CASSTGGGSGRGETQYF.